This T cell receptor (beta chain) comes out of a study of CD8 T cells in Susac syndrome. As for this clonotype: Its antigen remains unidentified.

Whole-study results and caveats: The number of individuals included in the study's TCR sequencing and HLA analysis was acknowledged as relatively small.

V dropped 5 bases and J dropped 3; count of bases not matched to a gene: 5. This CDR3 spans 15 amino acids. Germline lookup yields CDR1 SEHNR and CDR2 FQNEAQ (reference sequence). It was with random hexamers that roughly 0.45 to 1 ug RNA was reverse transcribed. MiXCR, applied by TCRdb to the immunoSEQ multiplex PCR reads, yields one record per CDR3 protein. The table includes 150,000 to 190,000 distinct CDR3 sequences, approximately 94% detected once. TEMRA cells were FACS-enriched, unlike CD8+ and CD4+ T cells, which were negatively isolated. The source is a human donor with multiple sclerosis. The J gene is TRBJ2-2, the V gene TRBV7-9; 8 bases fit TRBD2. Sequenced: CD8+ T cells from PBMCs. CDR3 region: CASSPRGGYTGELFF. Written as DNA, the CDR3 is TGTGCCAGCAGCCCTCGGGGGGGCTACACCGGGGAGCTGTTTTTT.